This T cell receptor (beta chain) came from a study of T and B cells in COVID-19 patients. Study summary: Critical illness requiring mechanical ventilation or extracorporeal membrane oxygenation affected 12 of 20 active-infection patients.

Multiplex PCR with BIOMED2 TRB-A/B primer pools amplified TRB rearrangements. TCRdb recomputed calls from the multiplex PCR reads with MiXCR, one row per CDR3 protein. Counted here are roughly 10,000 distinct CDR3 sequences, around a third occurring once; the ten biggest clones make up 18%. Losses at the gene ends were 0 bases for V and 10 bases for J; bases not matched to a gene: 7. The CDR3 covers 14 residues. CDR1 and CDR2 (germline): SGHRS, YFSETQ. Overall study findings and caveats: Clonality of TRB repertoires was high in active COVID-19; recovery brought above-healthy diversity and richness. Blood from mildly ill patients while symptomatic, and early samples from severe cases, were scarce. Sorted SARS-CoV-2-responsive or tetramer+ T cells and CD4+, regulatory and CD8+ subsets were not yet sequenced.

Each TRB amplification used roughly 240-550 ng of genomic DNA from blood. This clonotype was counted between two and nine times. Its specificity is not known. The clonotype comes from a human donor with active COVID-19. The V gene is TRBV5-1, the J gene TRBJ2-5; 9 bases agree with TRBD2. The sequencing sample was made of blood. CDR3 sequence: CASSLVSSGVGQYF. CDR3 sequence (DNA): TGCGCCAGCAGCTTGGTTTCTAGCGGGGTTGGCCAGTACTTC. Combining the CDR3 with reference TRBV5-1 and TRBJ2-5 gives the whole variable domain KAGVTQTPRYLIKTRGQQVTLSCSPISGHRSVSWYQQTPGQGLQFLFEYFSETQRNKGNFPGRFSGRQFSNSRSEMNVSTLELGDSALYLCASSLVSSGVGQYFGPGTRLLVL.